What follows are 30 T cell receptor beta chains derived from one specimen sequenced in a study of radiotherapy plus CTLA-4 blockade in lung cancer. Profiling relied on immunoSEQ multiplex PCR, and the TCRdb table lists in-frame clones only, not all of them. This repertoire shows about 60,000 clones, roughly three quarters found once; its top ten account for 2.9%. Sequenced material: peripheral blood, taken from a patient treated with radiotherapy plus ipilimumab. These receptors all stem from a human donor with non-small cell lung cancer who had a complete response to radiotherapy plus ipilimumab.

V usage is TRBV28 and J usage is TRBJ2-5; the D gene is possibly TRBD2 (5 bases). Germline V gene sequence: CDR1 MDHEN, CDR2 SYDVKM. Between the trimmed V and J ends, which lost 6 bases and 5 bases, there was a span of 10 bases. The CDR3 length is 12 residues. The CDR3: CASSRESETQYF. CDR3 nucleotide sequence: TGTGCCAGCAGCCGGGAATCGGAGACCCAGTACTTC.

The chain has TRBV7-8 and TRBJ2-2; D gene unclear. In germline, CDR1 is SGHVS, CDR2 FQNEAQ. This CDR3 has 14 residues. The V and J ends lost 2 bases and 6 bases respectively, with 10 bases between them. The CDR3 nucleotides are TGTGCCAGCAGCTTATCTCGGTCCCCCGGGGAGCTGTTTTTT. Residues: CASSLSRSPGELFF. Complete variable domain (other parts from reference TRBV7-8 and TRBJ2-2): GAGVSQSPRYKVAKRGQDVALRCDPISGHVSLFWYQQALGQGPEFLTYFQNEAQLDKSGLPSDRFFAERPEGSVSTLKIQRTQQEDSAVYLCASSLSRSPGELFFGEGSRLTVL.

This clone turned up a few times. CDR3 loop: CASGRAYYGYTF. CDR3 nucleotides: TGTGCCAGCGGCAGGGCCTACTATGGCTACACCTTC. V is TRBV6-5 and J is TRBJ1-2; possible D gene TRBD1, 5 bases. Germline assignment: CDR1 MNHEY and CDR2 SVGAGI. Trimming removed 8 bases from V and 3 bases from J, with 10 bases in between. The CDR3 has 12 residues.

The V and J genes are TRBV7-2 and TRBJ1-5; 7 nucleotides agree with TRBD1. Germline assignment: CDR1 SGHTA and CDR2 FQGNSA. After removal of 4 bases from V and 8 bases from J, the junction contained 8 bases not matched to a gene. The CDR3 contains 14 residues. The CDR3 here is CASSSRQGDEPQHF. The CDR3 nucleotides read TGTGCCAGCAGCTCCCGACAGGGCGACGAGCCCCAGCATTTT.

The chain has TRBV6-1 and TRBJ2-2; D not certain. CDR3 length: 15 residues. V was cut by 2 bases and J by 4 bases, with 11 bases left in between. Germline V lookup: CDR1 MNHNS, CDR2 SASEGT. In DNA form, the CDR3 reads TGTGCCAGCAGTGAACCAGGCACAGCCACCGGGGAGCTGTTTTTT. It translates to CASSEPGTATGELFF.

In this sample, this clone turned up a few times. V and J are TRBV18 and TRBJ2-7; D is ambiguous. Germline V gives CDR1 KGHSH, CDR2 LQKENI. The CDR3 runs to 11 residues. Trimming left V 3 bases short and J 2 bases short, with 2 bases between. The CDR3 sequence: CASSPAYEQYF. In DNA form, the CDR3 reads TGTGCCAGCTCACCCGCCTACGAGCAGTACTTC.

As concerns this clone: One end of the junction is discordant with germline, which a read error may explain. This sequence joins TRBV5-6 and TRBJ2-5; 7 nucleotides align to TRBD2. The J call may not be correct, given that the DNA end is closer to TRBJ2-7. Germline assignment: CDR1 SGHDT and CDR2 YYEEEE. The CDR3 runs to 14 residues. Here the CDR3 reads CAGSLALAVYEQYF. CDR3 DNA: TGTGCCGGCAGCTTGGCCCTAGCGGTCTACGAGCAGTACTTC.

The CDR3 bases are TGTGCCAGCGAAGGGGGCGGGGCAGCTGAAGCTTTCTTT. Translated, it gives CASEGGGAAEAFF. The J gene is TRBJ1-1, the V gene TRBV2, with 7 positions matching TRBD1. Germline CDR1 and CDR2: SNHLY and FYNNEI. This CDR3 contains 13 residues. V shed 8 bases and J 6 bases; nucleotides not matched to a gene: 9.

The genes are TRBV6-1 and TRBJ1-2; D is possibly TRBD1 (5 bases). CDR3 size: 11 residues. The V and J ends lost 11 bases and 6 bases respectively, with 13 bases between them. CDR1 and CDR2 (germline): MNHNS, SASEGT. The CDR3 nucleotides read TGTGCCGGTAGACAGTTAAATGGCTACACCTTC. Encoded protein: CAGRQLNGYTF.

With respect to this clone: One end of the junction varies from germline; a read error may be responsible. The same CDR3 is also encoded by other DNA sequences in this sample. V usage is TRBV2 and J usage is TRBJ1-2; 8 positions match TRBD1. Germline V gene data show CDR1 as SNHLY and CDR2 as FYNNEI. CDR3 length: 13 residues. This chain's CDR3 is CASSEAGQDGYTF. CDR3 bases: TGCGCCAGCAGTGAAGCGGGACAGGATGGCTACACCTTC.

The table lists this clone with many counts. The genes are TRBV6-6 and TRBJ1-5; TRBD1 matches 9 bases. Germline V gives CDR1 MNHNY, CDR2 SVGAGI (reference sequence). After removal of 5 bases from V and 4 bases from J, the junction contained 6 bases not matched to a gene. The CDR3 has 15 residues. The CDR3 DNA sequence: TGTGCCAGCAGTCGACAGGGGGGCCCGAATCAGCCCCAGCATTTT. As protein: CASSRQGGPNQPQHF.

This CDR3 is CASSAAAGPGQPQHF. CDR3 bases: TGTGCCAGCAGCGCAGCGGCAGGCCCTGGTCAGCCCCAGCATTTT. J is TRBJ1-5 and V is TRBV7-9; D remains ambiguous. V was clipped by 5 bases and J by 6 bases, with 17 bases between them. The germline V gene has CDR1 SEHNR and CDR2 FQNEAQ (reference sequence). The CDR3 extends over 15 amino acids.

The V and J genes are TRBV11-2 and TRBJ2-5, with 7 bases matching TRBD1. Losses at the gene ends were 6 bases for V and 4 bases for J; bases not matched to a gene: 5. In germline, CDR1 is SGHAT, CDR2 FQNNGV. The CDR3 runs to 13 residues. The CDR3 loop is CASRVQGRETQYF. DNA for the CDR3: TGTGCCAGCAGAGTACAGGGGAGAGAGACCCAGTACTTC.

The chain combines TRBV10-2 with TRBJ1-5; 7 bases align to TRBD1. The CDR3 spans 15 residues. From germline, CDR1 is WSHSY and CDR2 SAAADI. The junction had 18 bases not matched to a gene; V was cut back by 6 bases and J by 13 bases. The CDR3 spells CASRAGQAAGKIQHF. CDR3 coding DNA: TGCGCCAGCAGGGCAGGACAGGCGGCAGGGAAGATTCAGCATTTT.

The chain couples TRBV4-1 to TRBJ2-2, with D perhaps matching TRBD1 (6 bases). CDR1 and CDR2 (germline): MGHRA, YSYEKL. Trimming took off 1 base at V and 5 bases at J, with 20 bases between the two ends. The CDR3 runs to 18 residues. The CDR3 loop reads CASSQVYLLRGKTGELFF. CDR3 DNA: TGCGCCAGCAGCCAAGTATATTTGCTCAGGGGAAAAACCGGGGAGCTGTTTTTT.

This chain joins TRBV19 and TRBJ2-5; possible D gene TRBD1, 6 bases. This CDR3 contains 16 residues. From germline, CDR1 is LNHDA and CDR2 SQIVND (reference sequence). V lost 6 bases, J lost 1 base, and 18 bases lay in between. In nucleotides, the CDR3 is TGTGCCAGTAGACCAACAGGGCTTCTCTTCCAAGAGACCCAGTACTTC. The encoded protein is CASRPTGLLFQETQYF.

The gene calls are TRBV2 and TRBJ1-1, with no clear D. CDR3 length equals 13 residues. Germline V CDR1 and CDR2: SNHLY, FYNNEI. V was shortened by 7 bases and J by 0 bases, with 9 bases between the two germline ends. CDR3 sequence: CASKGGLNTEAFF. The CDR3 coding sequence is TGTGCCAGCAAGGGAGGCTTGAACACTGAAGCTTTCTTT.

This clone was observed once. The V gene is TRBV19, the J gene TRBJ2-7; 8 nucleotides match TRBD1. Losses at the gene ends were 2 bases for V and 5 bases for J; bases not matched to a gene: 5. The CDR3 extends over 14 amino acids. CDR1 LNHDA and CDR2 SQIVND come from the germline V gene (reference sequence). This CDR3 is CASSISGGNDEQYF. The CDR3 nucleotides are TGTGCCAGTAGTATATCAGGGGGCAACGACGAGCAGTACTTC. Complete variable domain (other parts from reference TRBV19 and TRBJ2-7): DGGITQSPKYLFRKEGQNVTLSCEQNLNHDAMYWYRQDPGQGLRLIYYSQIVNDFQKGDIAEGYSVSREKKESFPLTVTSAQKNPTAFYLCASSISGGNDEQYFGPGTRLTVT.

The chain employs TRBV7-2 and TRBJ2-7; D uncertain. Trimming took off 1 base at V and 4 bases at J, with 8 bases between the two ends. This CDR3 is 13 amino acids long. Germline V gives CDR1 SGHTA, CDR2 FQGNSA. The CDR3 region is CASSLGLGYEQYF. For the CDR3, the DNA is TGTGCCAGCAGCTTAGGACTGGGTTACGAGCAGTACTTC.

The chain joins TRBV6-5 to TRBJ2-3, with 11 bases matching TRBD2. Germline CDR1 is MNHEY and CDR2 is SVGAGI. The CDR3 spans 14 residues. Trimming cost V 6 bases and J 6 bases; bases outside gene matches: 5. The CDR3 region has the DNA TGTGCCAGCAGAACACTAGCGGGAGTGGATACGCAGTATTTT. This encodes CASRTLAGVDTQYF.

The chain is built from TRBV27 and TRBJ2-1, with no clear D. V was pared by 6 bases and J by 15 bases, with 15 bases between. The CDR3 extends over 11 amino acids. Germline V gives CDR1 MNHEY, CDR2 SMNVEV (reference sequence). The CDR3, as DNA: TGTGCCAGCAGACGAGCGATAGTTATGTTCTTC. It translates to CASRRAIVMFF.

This chain links TRBV6-5 with TRBJ2-3; weak D call: TRBD1 (5 bases). The CDR3 consists of 16 residues. V was pared by 2 bases and J by 0 bases, with 12 bases between. Germline CDR1 reads MNHEY; CDR2 reads SVGAGI. The CDR3 coding sequence is TGTGCCAGCAGTTACCGACAGATCATTAGCACAGATACGCAGTATTTT. This gives the protein CASSYRQIISTDTQYF.

This clone was observed a single time. The chain uses TRBV7-2 and TRBJ1-1; 10 positions match TRBD1. After removal of 6 bases from V and 5 bases from J, the junction contained 6 bases not matched to a gene. The CDR3 runs to 14 residues. CDR1 is SGHTA and CDR2 is FQGNSA in the germline V gene. The DNA of the CDR3 is TGTGCCAGCAGGCCGGGACAGGGGAGGACTGAAGCTTTCTTT. Protein product: CASRPGQGRTEAFF.

The V and J genes are TRBV2 and TRBJ1-1, with D tentatively TRBD1 (6 bases). The CDR3 contains 14 residues. Trimming took off 9 bases at V and 1 base at J, with 15 bases between the two ends. Germline assignment: CDR1 SNHLY and CDR2 FYNNEI. The CDR3 DNA sequence: TGTGCCAGTAAGTTAACGACAGGGAACACTGAAGCTTTCTTT. As protein: CASKLTTGNTEAFF.

V and J are TRBV4-3 and TRBJ2-5; 8 nucleotides match TRBD1. J gave up 5 bases and V 0 bases, and 11 bases lay outside the gene matches. This CDR3 comprises 17 residues. Per germline, CDR1 LGHNA and CDR2 YSLEER. CDR3 sequence (DNA): TGCGCCAGCAGCCAAGACAGGGGGCTAGGTACAATGGAGACCCAGTACTTC. Translation: CASSQDRGLGTMETQYF.

The chain employs TRBV11-3 and TRBJ2-5, with TRBD2 matching 8 bases. With 1 base clipped from V and 1 base from J, the junction kept 11 bases outside the gene matches. The CDR3 is made up of 18 amino acids. The V gene's germline CDR1 is SGHNT and CDR2 YENEEA. CDR3 sequence reads: CASSLGSSTGGTQETQYF. CDR3 nucleotide sequence: TGTGCCAGCAGCTTAGGGTCAAGTACGGGAGGGACCCAAGAGACCCAGTACTTC.

The chain carries TRBV14 and TRBJ2-2; TRBD1 agrees at 8 bases. The V gene end was trimmed by 3 bases and the J gene end by 5 bases; junction bases not matched to a gene: 5. The CDR3 length is 15 residues. The V gene's germline CDR1 is SGHDN and CDR2 FVKESK. Written as DNA, the CDR3 is TGTGCCAGCAGCCACAGGACAGGGCGGACCGGGGAGCTGTTTTTT. Translation gives CASSHRTGRTGELFF.

The chain employs TRBV29-1 and TRBJ2-5; 7 nucleotides line up with TRBD1. The CDR3 spans 14 residues. Losses at the gene ends were 4 bases for V and 2 bases for J; bases not matched to a gene: 7. CDR1 is SQVTM and CDR2 is ANQGSEA in the germline V gene. The CDR3: CSVAPGGFQETQYF. DNA for the CDR3: TGCAGCGTTGCCCCAGGGGGATTTCAAGAGACCCAGTACTTC.

The genes are TRBV2 and TRBJ2-1, with 7 bases aligning to TRBD1. CDR1 and CDR2 (germline): SNHLY, FYNNEI. The CDR3 is made up of 14 amino acids. The ends lost 7 bases at V and 2 bases at J; junction bases unmatched: 5. CDR3: CASTGGRAYNEQFF. CDR3 bases: TGTGCCAGCACAGGGGGTAGAGCCTACAATGAGCAGTTCTTC.

The table lists this clone with a count of one. This rearrangement joins TRBV19 to TRBJ2-7; possible D gene TRBD2, 6 bases. The length of the CDR3 is 17 residues. In germline, CDR1 is LNHDA, CDR2 SQIVND (reference sequence). V was clipped by 3 bases and J by 2 bases, with 20 bases between them. The CDR3 coding sequence is TGTGCCAGTAGTATCCTGCCTCTCGGGAGTTTTGCCTACGAGCAGTACTTC. This encodes CASSILPLGSFAYEQYF.